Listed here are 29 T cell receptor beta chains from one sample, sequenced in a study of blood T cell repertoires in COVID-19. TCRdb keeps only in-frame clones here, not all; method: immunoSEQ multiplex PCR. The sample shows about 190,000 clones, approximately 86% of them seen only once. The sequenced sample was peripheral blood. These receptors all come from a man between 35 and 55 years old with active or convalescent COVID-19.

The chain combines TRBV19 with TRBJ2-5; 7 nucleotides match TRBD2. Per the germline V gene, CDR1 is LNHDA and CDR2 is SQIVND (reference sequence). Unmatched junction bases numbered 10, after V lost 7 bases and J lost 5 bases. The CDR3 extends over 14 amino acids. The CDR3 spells CASTSLSGGETQYF. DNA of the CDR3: TGTGCCAGTACCTCCCTCTCCGGGGGGGAGACCCAGTACTTC.

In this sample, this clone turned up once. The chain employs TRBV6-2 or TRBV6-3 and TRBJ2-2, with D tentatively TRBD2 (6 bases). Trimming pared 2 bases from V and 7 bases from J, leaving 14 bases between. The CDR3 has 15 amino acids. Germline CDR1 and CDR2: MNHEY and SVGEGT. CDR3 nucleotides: TGTGCCAGCAGTTACCGCGGTAGCGGAGTCGGGGAGCTGTTTTTT. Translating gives CASSYRGSGVGELFF.

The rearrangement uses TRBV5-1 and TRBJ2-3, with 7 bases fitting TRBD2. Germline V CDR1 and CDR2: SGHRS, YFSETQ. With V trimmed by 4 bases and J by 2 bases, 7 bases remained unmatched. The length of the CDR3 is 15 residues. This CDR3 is CASSIQRGDTDTQYF. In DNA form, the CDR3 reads TGCGCCAGCAGCATCCAGCGGGGAGACACAGATACGCAGTATTTT. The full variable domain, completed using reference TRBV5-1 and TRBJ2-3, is KAGVTQTPRYLIKTRGQQVTLSCSPISGHRSVSWYQQTPGQGLQFLFEYFSETQRNKGNFPGRFSGRQFSNSRSEMNVSTLELGDSALYLCASSIQRGDTDTQYFGPGTRLTVL.

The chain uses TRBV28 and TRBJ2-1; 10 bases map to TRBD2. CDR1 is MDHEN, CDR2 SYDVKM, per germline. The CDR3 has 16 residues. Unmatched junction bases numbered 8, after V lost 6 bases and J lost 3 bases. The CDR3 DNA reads TGTGCCAGCAGCGCCCAATTAGCGGGGGGCTACAATGAGCAGTTCTTC. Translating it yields CASSAQLAGGYNEQFF.

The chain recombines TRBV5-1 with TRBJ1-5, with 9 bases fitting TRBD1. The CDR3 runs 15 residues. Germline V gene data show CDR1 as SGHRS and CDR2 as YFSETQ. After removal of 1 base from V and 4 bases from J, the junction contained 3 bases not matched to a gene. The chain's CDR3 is CASSLSGQGNQPQHF. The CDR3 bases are TGCGCCAGCAGCTTGAGTGGACAGGGGAATCAGCCCCAGCATTTT. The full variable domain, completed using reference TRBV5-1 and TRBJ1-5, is KAGVTQTPRYLIKTRGQQVTLSCSPISGHRSVSWYQQTPGQGLQFLFEYFSETQRNKGNFPGRFSGRQFSNSRSEMNVSTLELGDSALYLCASSLSGQGNQPQHFGDGTRLSIL.

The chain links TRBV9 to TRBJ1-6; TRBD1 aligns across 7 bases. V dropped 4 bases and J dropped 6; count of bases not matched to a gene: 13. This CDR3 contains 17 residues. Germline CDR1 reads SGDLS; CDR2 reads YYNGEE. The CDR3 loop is CASSLRGTAPSNSPLHF. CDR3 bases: TGTGCCAGCAGCCTAAGAGGGACAGCACCTTCTAATTCACCCCTCCACTTT. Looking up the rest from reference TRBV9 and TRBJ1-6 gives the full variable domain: DSGVTQTPKHLITATGQRVTLRCSPRSGDLSVYWYQQSLDQGLQFLIQYYNGEERAKGNILERFSAQQFPDLHSELNLSSLELGDSALYFCASSLRGTAPSNSPLHFGNGTRLTVT.

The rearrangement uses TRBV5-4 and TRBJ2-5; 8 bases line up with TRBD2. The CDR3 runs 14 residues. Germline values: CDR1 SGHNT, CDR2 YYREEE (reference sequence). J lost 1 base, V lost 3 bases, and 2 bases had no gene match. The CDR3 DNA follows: TGTGCCAGCAGCTCCGGACTAGCCCAAGAGACCCAGTACTTC. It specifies CASSSGLAQETQYF.

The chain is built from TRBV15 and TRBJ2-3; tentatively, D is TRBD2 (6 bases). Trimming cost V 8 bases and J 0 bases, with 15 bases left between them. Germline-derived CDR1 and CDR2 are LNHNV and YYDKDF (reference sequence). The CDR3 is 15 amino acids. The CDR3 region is CATSGVWGSTDTQYF. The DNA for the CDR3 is TGTGCCACCTCGGGGGTATGGGGCAGCACAGATACGCAGTATTTT. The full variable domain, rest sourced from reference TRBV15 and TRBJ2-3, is DAMVIQNPRYQVTQFGKPVTLSCSQTLNHNVMYWYQQKSSQAPKLLFHYYDKDFNNEADTPDNFQSRRPNTSFCFLDIRSPGLGDTAMYLCATSGVWGSTDTQYFGPGTRLTVL.

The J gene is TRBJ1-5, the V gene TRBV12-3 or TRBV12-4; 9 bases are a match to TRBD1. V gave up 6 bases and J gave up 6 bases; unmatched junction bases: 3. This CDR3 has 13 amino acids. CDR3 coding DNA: TGTGCCAGCAGCGGGACAGGGAGTCAGCCCCAGCATTTT. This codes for CASSGTGSQPQHF.

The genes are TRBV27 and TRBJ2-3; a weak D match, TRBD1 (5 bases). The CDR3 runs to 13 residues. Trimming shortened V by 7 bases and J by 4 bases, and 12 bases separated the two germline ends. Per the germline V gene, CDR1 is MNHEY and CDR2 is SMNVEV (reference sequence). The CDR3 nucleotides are TGTGCCAGCAAAAGGACATTTCCAGATACGCAGTATTTT. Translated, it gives CASKRTFPDTQYF.

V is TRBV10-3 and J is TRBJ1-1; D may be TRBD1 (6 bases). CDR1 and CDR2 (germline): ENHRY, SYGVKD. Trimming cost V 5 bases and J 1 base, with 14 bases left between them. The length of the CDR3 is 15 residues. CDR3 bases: TGTGCCATCAGTAACGGACAGCTCGCGAACACTGAAGCTTTCTTT. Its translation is CAISNGQLANTEAFF.

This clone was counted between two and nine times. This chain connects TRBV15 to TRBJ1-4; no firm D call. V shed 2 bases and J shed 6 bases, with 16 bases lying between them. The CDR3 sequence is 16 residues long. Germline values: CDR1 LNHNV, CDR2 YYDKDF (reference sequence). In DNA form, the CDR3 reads TGTGCCACCAGCAGATCCCCACCTCTCGAGGATGAAAAACTGTTTTTT. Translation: CATSRSPPLEDEKLFF.

As DNA, the CDR3 is TGTGCCAGCAGTTACTCCGCAGGGCCCTACGAGCAGTACTTC. Translation gives CASSYSAGPYEQYF. The chain employs TRBV6-2 or TRBV6-3 and TRBJ2-7, with a weak D call TRBD1 (5 bases). Trimming took off 0 bases at V and 2 bases at J, with 8 bases between the two ends. This CDR3 spans 14 amino acids. Germline CDR1 is MNHEY and CDR2 is SVGEGT.

The CDR3 sequence: CASSQGGVVLYF. CDR3 DNA sequence: TGCGCCAGCAGCCAAGGAGGCGTGGTGCTGTATTTT. The rearrangement uses TRBV4-3 and TRBJ2-3; unclear D gene. Germline CDR1 and CDR2: LGHNA and YSLEER. V lost 1 base and J 14 bases, leaving 13 bases between the germline ends. The CDR3 is 12 amino acids.

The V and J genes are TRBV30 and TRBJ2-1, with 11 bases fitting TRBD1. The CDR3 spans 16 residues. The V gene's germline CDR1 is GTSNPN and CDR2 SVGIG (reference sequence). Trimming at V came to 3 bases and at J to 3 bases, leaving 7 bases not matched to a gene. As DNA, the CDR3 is TGTGCCTGGAGCCGGGCCGGGACAGGGGGCTACAATGAGCAGTTCTTC. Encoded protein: CAWSRAGTGGYNEQFF.

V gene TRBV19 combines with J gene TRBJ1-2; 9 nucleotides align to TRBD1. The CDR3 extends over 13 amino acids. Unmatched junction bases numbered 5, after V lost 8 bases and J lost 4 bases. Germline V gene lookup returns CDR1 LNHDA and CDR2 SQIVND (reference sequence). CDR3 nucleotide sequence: TGTGCCAGTGAAAAGACAGGGGGCTATGGCTACACCTTC. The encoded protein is CASEKTGGYGYTF.

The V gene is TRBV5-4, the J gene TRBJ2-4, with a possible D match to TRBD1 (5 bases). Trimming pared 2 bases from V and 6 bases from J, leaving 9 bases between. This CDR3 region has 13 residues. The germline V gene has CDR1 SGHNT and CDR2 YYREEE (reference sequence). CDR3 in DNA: TGTGCCAGCAGCTTCGACAGCTCAAACATTCAGTACTTC. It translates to CASSFDSSNIQYF.

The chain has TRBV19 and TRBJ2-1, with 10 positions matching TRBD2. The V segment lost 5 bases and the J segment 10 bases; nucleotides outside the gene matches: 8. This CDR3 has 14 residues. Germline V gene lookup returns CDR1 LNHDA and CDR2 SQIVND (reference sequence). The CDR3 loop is CASSPTSGAREQFF. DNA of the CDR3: TGTGCCAGTAGTCCAACTAGCGGGGCGAGGGAGCAGTTCTTC.

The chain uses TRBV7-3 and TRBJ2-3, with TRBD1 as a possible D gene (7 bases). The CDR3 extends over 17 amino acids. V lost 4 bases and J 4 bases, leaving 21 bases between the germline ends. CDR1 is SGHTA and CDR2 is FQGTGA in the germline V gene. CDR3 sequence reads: CASSWGASGGGADTQYF. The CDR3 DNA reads TGTGCCAGCAGCTGGGGCGCATCTGGAGGGGGCGCAGATACGCAGTATTTT. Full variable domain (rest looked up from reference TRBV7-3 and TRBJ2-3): GAGVSQTPSNKVTEKGKYVELRCDPISGHTALYWYRQSLGQGPEFLIYFQGTGAADDSGLPNDRFFAVRPEGSVSTLKIQRTERGDSAVYLCASSWGASGGGADTQYFGPGTRLTVL.

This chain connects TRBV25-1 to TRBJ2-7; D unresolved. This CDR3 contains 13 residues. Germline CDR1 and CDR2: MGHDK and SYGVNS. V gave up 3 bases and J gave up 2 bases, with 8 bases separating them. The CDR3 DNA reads TGTGCCAGCAGTGAGTCGGGTACCTACGAGCAGTACTTC. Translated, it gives CASSESGTYEQYF.

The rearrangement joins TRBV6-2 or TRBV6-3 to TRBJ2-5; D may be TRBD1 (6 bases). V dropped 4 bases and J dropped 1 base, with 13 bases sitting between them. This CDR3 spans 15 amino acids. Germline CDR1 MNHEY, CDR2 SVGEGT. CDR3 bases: TGTGCCAGCAGTTCCCGGGACACCCTCCAAGAGACCCAGTACTTC. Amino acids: CASSSRDTLQETQYF.

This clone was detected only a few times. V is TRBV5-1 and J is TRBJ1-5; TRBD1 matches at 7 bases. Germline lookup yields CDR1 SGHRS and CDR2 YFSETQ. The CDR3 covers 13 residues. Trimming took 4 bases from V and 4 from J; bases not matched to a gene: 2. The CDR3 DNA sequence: TGCGCCAGCAGCCAGGGACAGAATCAGCCCCAGCATTTT. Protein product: CASSQGQNQPQHF.

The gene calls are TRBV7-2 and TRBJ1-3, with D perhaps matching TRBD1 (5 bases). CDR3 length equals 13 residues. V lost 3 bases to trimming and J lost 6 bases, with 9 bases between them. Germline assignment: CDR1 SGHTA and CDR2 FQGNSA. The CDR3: CASSFQGENTIYF. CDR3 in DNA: TGTGCCAGCAGCTTCCAGGGCGAAAACACCATATATTTT.

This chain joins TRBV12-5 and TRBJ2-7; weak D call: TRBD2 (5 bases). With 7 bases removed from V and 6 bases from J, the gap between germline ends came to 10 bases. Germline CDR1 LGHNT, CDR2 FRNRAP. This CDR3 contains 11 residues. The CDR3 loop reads CASAGSPEQYF. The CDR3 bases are TGTGCTAGTGCGGGATCGCCCGAGCAGTACTTC.

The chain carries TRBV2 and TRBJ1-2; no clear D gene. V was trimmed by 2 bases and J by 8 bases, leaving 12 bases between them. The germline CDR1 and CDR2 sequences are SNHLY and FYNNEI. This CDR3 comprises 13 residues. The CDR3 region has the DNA TGTGCCAGCAGTGAAAGCGGGCCCAACGGCTACACCTTC. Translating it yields CASSESGPNGYTF.

Here the CDR3 reads CASSQDKGGRGTEAFF. The DNA of the CDR3 is TGTGCCAGCAGCCAAGATAAAGGGGGAAGGGGGACTGAAGCTTTCTTT. The genes are TRBV4-2 and TRBJ1-1, with D possibly matching TRBD1 (6 bases). With 0 bases removed from V and 5 bases from J, the gap between germline ends came to 16 bases. CDR1 and CDR2 (germline): LGHNA, YNFKEQ. There are 16 residues in the CDR3.

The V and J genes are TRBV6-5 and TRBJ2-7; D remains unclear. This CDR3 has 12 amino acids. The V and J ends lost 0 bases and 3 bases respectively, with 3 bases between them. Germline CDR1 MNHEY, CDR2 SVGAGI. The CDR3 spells CASSYSLYEQYF. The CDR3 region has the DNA TGTGCCAGCAGTTACTCCCTCTACGAGCAGTACTTC.

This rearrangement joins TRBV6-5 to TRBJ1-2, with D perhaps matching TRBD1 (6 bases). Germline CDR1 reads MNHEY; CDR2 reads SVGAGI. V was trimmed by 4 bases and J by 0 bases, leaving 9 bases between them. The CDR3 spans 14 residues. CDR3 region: CASSSWTANYGYTF. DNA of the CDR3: TGTGCCAGCAGTTCCTGGACAGCTAACTATGGCTACACCTTC.

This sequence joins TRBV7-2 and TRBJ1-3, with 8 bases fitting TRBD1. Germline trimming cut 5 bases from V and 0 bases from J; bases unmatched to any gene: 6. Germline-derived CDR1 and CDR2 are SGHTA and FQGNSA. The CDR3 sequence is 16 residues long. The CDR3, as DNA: TGTGCCAGCAGCCCGGACAGGGAAGACTCTGGAAACACCATATATTTT. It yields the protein CASSPDREDSGNTIYF.